This TCR beta chain emerged from a study of CD8 T cells in Susac syndrome. Trimming took 5 bases from V and 2 from J; bases not matched to a gene: 5. CDR1 SGHTA and CDR2 FQGTGA come from the germline V gene. The CDR3 contains 15 residues. It was with random hexamers that 0.5 to 1 ug RNA was reverse transcribed. From the immunoSEQ multiplex PCR reads, TCRdb called clonotypes with MiXCR, one entry per CDR3 protein. The table has about 150,000 distinct CDR3 sequences, 95% seen once. The V and J genes are TRBV7-3 and TRBJ2-3, with 9 bases that match TRBD2. This TCR was sampled from a human donor with Susac syndrome. What was sequenced was CD4+ T cells from PBMCs. DNA for the CDR3: TGTGCCAGCAGCCGTAGCGGGGGAGACACAGATACGCAGTATTTT. It translates to CASSRSGGDTDTQYF.